The TCR beta chain described here comes from a study of blood T cell repertoires in COVID-19. For the study at large: Donors in the United States, Italy and Spain gave samples during acute or convalescent COVID-19. PBMCs, B-cell-depleted T cells, or T cells provided the cDNA or gDNA that made up the material.

TCRdb's table, derived via immunoSEQ multiplex PCR, lists solely in-frame clones and lacks some. The sample lists 55,000 to 75,000 clones, under 95% occurring once. The germline V gene encodes CDR1 MNHNY and CDR2 SVGAGI (reference sequence). The CDR3 covers 16 residues. The V and J ends lost 5 bases and 0 bases, in that order; junction bases with no gene match: 5. The specimen sequenced was peripheral blood. The receptor comes from a man aged 55 to 70 with acute or convalescent COVID-19. The rearrangement joins TRBV6-6 to TRBJ1-5, with TRBD1 matching over 9 bases. The CDR3 coding sequence is TGTGCCAGCAGTACTACAGGGGGCTATAGCAATCAGCCCCAGCATTTT. This encodes CASSTTGGYSNQPQHF.